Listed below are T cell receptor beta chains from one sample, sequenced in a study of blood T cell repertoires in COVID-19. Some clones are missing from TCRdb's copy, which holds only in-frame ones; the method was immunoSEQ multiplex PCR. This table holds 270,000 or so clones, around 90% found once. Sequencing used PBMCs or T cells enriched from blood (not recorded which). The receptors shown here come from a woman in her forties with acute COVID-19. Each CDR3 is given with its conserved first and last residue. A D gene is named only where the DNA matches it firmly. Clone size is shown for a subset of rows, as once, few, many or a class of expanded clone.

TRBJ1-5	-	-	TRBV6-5	TGTGCCAGCAGGGACAGCGTGGAGCCCCAGCATTTT	CASRDSVEPQHF
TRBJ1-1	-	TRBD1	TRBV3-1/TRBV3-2	TGTGCCAGCAGCCTCGGACAGGGGAACACTGAAGCTTTCTTT	CASSLGQGNTEAFF
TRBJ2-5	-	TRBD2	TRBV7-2	TGTGCCAGCAGCTCCCGGACTAGCGGGAGGGTTAGGGAGACCCAGTACTTC	CASSSRTSGRVRETQYF
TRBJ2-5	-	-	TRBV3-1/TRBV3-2	TGTGCCAGCAGCCACGACCAAGAGACCCAGTACTTC	CASSHDQETQYF
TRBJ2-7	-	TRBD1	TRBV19	TGTGCCAGTACCCCATCCGGGACAGGGGCCGAGCAGTACTTC	CASTPSGTGAEQYF
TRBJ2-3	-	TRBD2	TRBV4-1	TGCGCCAGCAGCCATTCCCTAGCGGGGGGGCCAACAGATACGCAGTATTTT	CASSHSLAGGPTDTQYF
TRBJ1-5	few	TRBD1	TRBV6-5	TGTGCCAGCACTCGGGACAGGGGCGGCAATCAGCCCCAGCATTTT	CASTRDRGGNQPQHF
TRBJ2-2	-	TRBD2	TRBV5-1	TGCGCCAGCAGCTTTGGTAGCGGGAAAGTCACCGGGGAGCTGTTTTTT	CASSFGSGKVTGELFF
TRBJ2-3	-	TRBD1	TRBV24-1	TGTGCCACCAGTGATTCCCTAGACAGGGGGCAAGATACGCAGTATTTT	CATSDSLDRGQDTQYF
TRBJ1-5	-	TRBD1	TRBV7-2	TGTGCCAGCAGCCAGGACAGGGTCGTGGAGCCCCAGCATTTT	CASSQDRVVEPQHF
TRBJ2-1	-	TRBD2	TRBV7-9	TGTGCCAGCAGCTTATCCGGGACTAGTAGCAATGAGCAGTTCTTC	CASSLSGTSSNEQFF
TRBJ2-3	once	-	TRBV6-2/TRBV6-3	TGTGCCAGCAGTTACCGTACAGGGTTAGGAGATACGCAGTATTTT	CASSYRTGLGDTQYF
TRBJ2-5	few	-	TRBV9	TGTGCCAGCAGCGTAGATATTTCCGGGATCGAGACCCAGTACTTC	CASSVDISGIETQYF
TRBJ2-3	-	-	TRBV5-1	TGCGCCAGCAGCTTGGAAGGGGTCCGTCCAGATACGCAGTATTTT	CASSLEGVRPDTQYF
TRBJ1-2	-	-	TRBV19	TGTGCCAGTAGCATACCAGGGTACTATGGCTACACCTTC	CASSIPGYYGYTF
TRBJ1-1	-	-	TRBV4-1	TGCGCCAGCAGCCGAAGTGACGGGGCTGAAGCTTTCTTT	CASSRSDGAEAFF
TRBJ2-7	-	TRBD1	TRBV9	TGTGCCAGCAGCTTACAGGGGAAGGGGGAGCAGTACTTC	CASSLQGKGEQYF
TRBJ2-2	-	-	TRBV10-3	TGTGCCATCAGTCCCGTGGCCAACACCGGGGAGCTGTTTTTT	CAISPVANTGELFF
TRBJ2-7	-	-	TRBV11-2	TGTGCCAGCAGCCTAGGGACTGACTACGAGCAGTACTTC	CASSLGTDYEQYF
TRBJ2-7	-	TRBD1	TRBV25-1	TGTGCCAGCAGCGAGGGACAGGCCCAGTACTTC	CASSEGQAQYF
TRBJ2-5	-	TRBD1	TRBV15	TGTGCCACCAGCAGAGGACCCGGGACAGCCCAAGAGACCCAGTACTTC	CATSRGPGTAQETQYF
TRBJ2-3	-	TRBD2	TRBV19	TGTGCCAGTACCCCCGGGACTAGTTCGACAGATACGCAGTATTTT	CASTPGTSSTDTQYF
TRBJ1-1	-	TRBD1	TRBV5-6	TGTGCCAGCAGCTTGAGACAGGGGCGCCCTGAAGCTTTCTTT	CASSLRQGRPEAFF
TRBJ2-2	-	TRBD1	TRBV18	TGTGCCAGCTCAACGGACAGGGCCGGGGAGCTGTTTTTT	CASSTDRAGELFF
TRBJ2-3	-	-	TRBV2	TGTGCCAGCAGTGAGGAGGCCGTTAGCACAGATACGCAGTATTTT	CASSEEAVSTDTQYF
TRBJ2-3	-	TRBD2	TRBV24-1	TGTGCCACCAGTGAAACGGGAGGGCCCACAGATACGCAGTATTTT	CATSETGGPTDTQYF
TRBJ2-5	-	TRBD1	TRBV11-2	TGTGCCAGCAGCTTGGTACGACAGGGGTCAAGTGAGACCCAGTACTTC	CASSLVRQGSSETQYF
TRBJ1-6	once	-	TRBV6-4	TGTGCCAGCAGTGACTCGATACACAGGGATAATTCACCCCTCCACTTT	CASSDSIHRDNSPLHF
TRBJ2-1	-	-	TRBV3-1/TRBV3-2	TGTGCCAGCAGCCAAGCTAACAATGAGCAGTTCTTC	CASSQANNEQFF
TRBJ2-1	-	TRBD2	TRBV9	TGTGCCAGCAGCGTAGCCCACGGGACTAGCTCCTACAATGAGCAGTTCTTC	CASSVAHGTSSYNEQFF
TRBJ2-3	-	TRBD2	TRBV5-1	TGCGCCAGCAGCTTGGTAGCGGGGGCAGATACGCAGTATTTT	CASSLVAGADTQYF